This is a list of T cell receptor beta chains from one sample in a study of blood T cell repertoires in COVID-19. Some clones are missing from TCRdb's copy, which holds only in-frame ones; the method was immunoSEQ multiplex PCR. The data show about 110,000 clones, under 90% seen once. The material sequenced was peripheral blood. Receptors were obtained from a woman between 55 and 75 years old with acute or convalescent COVID-19. CDR3s include the opening cysteine and the closing phenylalanine or tryptophan. The D gene is left open where the match is weak. Not every row has a clone size; where given, it reads once, few, many or a size class.

cdr3_length clone_size j_call v_call d_call cdr3_aa cdr3_nt
14 NA TRBJ2-1 TRBV6-5 NA CASSYGRGRDEQFF TGTGCCAGCAGTTATGGCCGGGGAAGGGATGAGCAGTTCTTC
15 NA TRBJ1-4 TRBV6-5 NA CASSSFTGSRGKLFF TGTGCCAGCAGCAGCTTTACAGGGTCTCGGGGAAAACTGTTTTTT
14 NA TRBJ2-7 TRBV28 TRBD2 CASSLSGHSYEQYF TGTGCCAGCAGTCTTAGCGGGCACTCCTACGAGCAGTACTTC
14 NA TRBJ1-1 TRBV7-9 NA CASSPPGGDTEAFF TGTGCCAGCAGCCCCCCCGGGGGGGACACTGAAGCTTTCTTT
14 NA TRBJ1-2 TRBV2 NA CASSAEGVSYGYTF TGTGCCAGCAGTGCTGAGGGGGTTAGCTATGGCTACACCTTC
16 NA TRBJ1-1 TRBV6-6 TRBD1 CASSYVAGGPNTEAFF TGTGCCAGCAGTTACGTGGCAGGGGGTCCGAACACTGAAGCTTTCTTT
13 NA TRBJ1-2 TRBV28 NA CASSPEGNYGYTF TGTGCCAGCAGCCCGGAGGGTAACTATGGCTACACCTTC
16 few TRBJ1-2 TRBV5-4 NA CASSPSSARGLGGYTF TGTGCCAGCAGCCCCTCCTCTGCGCGGGGATTGGGAGGCTACACCTTC
11 NA TRBJ2-7 TRBV4-1 NA CARSREAEQYF TGCGCCAGGTCCCGAGAGGCCGAGCAGTACTTC
15 once TRBJ1-5 TRBV28 TRBD1 CASTGTGEGNQPQHF TGTGCCAGCACCGGGACAGGGGAGGGCAATCAGCCCCAGCATTTT
16 NA TRBJ2-5 TRBV6-5 TRBD2 CASSNSSGVSVETQYF TGTGCCAGCAGTAACTCTAGCGGGGTATCAGTGGAGACCCAGTACTTC
14 NA TRBJ2-2 TRBV19 TRBD1 CASVRDRNTGELFF TGTGCCAGTGTCCGGGACAGAAACACCGGGGAGCTGTTTTTT
15 NA TRBJ1-4 TRBV7-2 NA CASSATGTLNEKLFF TGTGCCAGCAGCGCAACAGGGACCCTTAATGAAAAACTGTTTTTT
15 NA TRBJ1-2 TRBV4-1 TRBD1 CASSQEDREVYGYTF TGCGCCAGCAGCCAAGAAGACAGGGAGGTCTATGGCTACACCTTC
14 NA TRBJ2-7 TRBV2 NA CASSEQGKTYEQYF TGTGCCAGCAGTGAACAGGGTAAAACCTACGAGCAGTACTTC
16 NA TRBJ2-2 TRBV9 NA CASSGGVLRNTGELFF TGTGCCAGCAGCGGGGGCGTGTTACGAAACACCGGGGAGCTGTTTTTT
15 NA TRBJ1-5 TRBV18 TRBD1 CASSRTGDSNQPQHF TGTGCCAGCTCACGGACAGGGGATAGCAATCAGCCCCAGCATTTT
14 NA TRBJ2-1 TRBV3-1/TRBV3-2 NA CASSGGGSYNEQFF TGTGCCAGCAGCGGAGGAGGGTCCTACAATGAGCAGTTCTTC
15 NA TRBJ2-5 TRBV13 TRBD1 CASSVRTGGEETQYF TGTGCCAGCAGCGTCCGGACAGGGGGCGAAGAGACCCAGTACTTC
12 NA TRBJ1-1 TRBV29-1 NA CSVAGTSTEAFF TGCAGCGTGGCCGGGACATCCACTGAAGCTTTCTTT
15 NA TRBJ2-1 TRBV6-6 NA CASSYSIGSKSEQFF TGTGCCAGCAGTTACTCGATCGGGAGTAAATCTGAGCAGTTCTTC
19 few TRBJ2-1 TRBV3-1/TRBV3-2 TRBD2 CASSQEGSGGTSSYNEQFF TGTGCCAGCAGCCAAGAAGGCAGCGGGGGGACCAGCTCCTACAATGAGCAGTTCTTC
14 NA TRBJ2-2 TRBV5-4 NA CASSLGVASGELFF TGTGCCAGCAGCTTGGGGGTAGCGTCCGGGGAGCTGTTTTTT
14 NA TRBJ1-5 TRBV10-3 TRBD1 CAISGTGGNQPQHF TGTGCCATCAGTGGGACAGGGGGCAATCAGCCCCAGCATTTT
18 NA TRBJ1-2 TRBV18 TRBD1 CASSPPGTGLQGNYGYTF TGTGCCAGCTCACCACCGGGGACAGGACTTCAGGGTAACTATGGCTACACCTTC
15 NA TRBJ2-3 TRBV7-9 TRBD2 CASSSGLVGTDTQYF TGTGCCAGCAGCTCAGGACTAGTGGGCACAGATACGCAGTATTTT
13 NA TRBJ1-2 TRBV12-3/TRBV12-4 NA CASSPAGGSGYTF TGTGCCAGCAGTCCAGCCGGGGGATCGGGCTACACCTTC
16 few TRBJ1-1 TRBV5-1 TRBD1 CASSSSYGTGNTEAFF TGCGCCAGCAGCTCATCCTACGGGACAGGAAACACTGAAGCTTTCTTT
15 NA TRBJ2-2 TRBV6-5 NA CASRAVIANTGELFF TGTGCCAGCAGGGCAGTGATCGCGAACACCGGGGAGCTGTTTTTT
17 NA TRBJ1-3 TRBV4-1 NA CASSQWYSLTSGNTIYF TGCGCCAGCAGCCAATGGTACAGCCTCACCTCTGGAAACACCATATATTTT
16 NA TRBJ2-3 TRBV21-1 NA CASSRFQGASPHTQYF TGTGCCAGCAGCAGATTTCAGGGGGCTTCCCCACATACGCAGTATTTT
14 NA TRBJ1-4 TRBV19 NA CASSTTITNEKLFF TGTGCCAGTAGTACCACAATCACTAATGAAAAACTGTTTTTT
14 NA TRBJ1-1 TRBV3-1/TRBV3-2 NA CASSRSGMNTEAFF TGTGCCAGCAGCCGATCAGGGATGAACACTGAAGCTTTCTTT
12 NA TRBJ1-1 TRBV2 NA CASSWANTEAFF TGTGCCAGCAGTTGGGCTAACACTGAAGCTTTCTTT
17 NA TRBJ2-4 TRBV19 TRBD1 CASSIRDRELTKNIQYF TGTGCCAGTAGTATTAGGGACAGGGAATTGACCAAAAACATTCAGTACTTC
14 NA TRBJ1-1 TRBV5-1 NA CASSLRGGDTEAFF TGCGCCAGCAGCTTGCGTGGGGGGGACACTGAAGCTTTCTTT
14 NA TRBJ2-5 TRBV3-1/TRBV3-2 NA CASRTRGGAETQYF TGTGCCAGCAGGACACGCGGGGGCGCAGAGACCCAGTACTTC
13 NA TRBJ2-1 TRBV5-1 TRBD2 CASSDGLAGSALF TGCGCCAGCAGCGATGGGCTAGCGGGGTCGGCGCTCTTC
14 NA TRBJ2-1 TRBV19 TRBD1 CASSVQGADNEQFF TGTGCCAGTAGTGTACAGGGGGCAGACAATGAGCAGTTCTTC
13 NA TRBJ2-7 TRBV19 TRBD2 CASSRGGSYEQYF TGTGCCAGTAGTCGCGGGGGTTCTTACGAGCAGTACTTC
12 NA TRBJ1-2 TRBV7-8 NA CASRGGNYGYTF TGTGCCAGCAGGGGGGGGAACTATGGCTACACCTTC
19 NA TRBJ2-4 TRBV24-1 NA CATSDHRRAGMLAKNIQYF TGTGCCACCAGTGATCACCGGCGGGCAGGAATGCTAGCCAAAAACATTCAGTACTTC
12 NA TRBJ1-1 TRBV2 NA CASSEGAERAFF TGTGCCAGCAGTGAAGGTGCTGAACGGGCTTTCTTT
15 NA TRBJ2-7 TRBV5-1 TRBD2 CASSSTSGGFFEQYF TGCGCCAGCAGCTCGACTAGCGGAGGGTTCTTCGAGCAGTACTTC
15 NA TRBJ2-3 TRBV5-1 TRBD2 CASSLGAGVEDTQYF TGCGCCAGCAGCTTGGGAGCGGGAGTGGAAGATACGCAGTATTTT
15 NA TRBJ2-7 TRBV27 TRBD1 CASSLGTGNLYEQYF TGTGCCAGCAGTTTAGGGACAGGGAACCTTTACGAGCAGTACTTC
17 few TRBJ1-1 TRBV6-1 NA CASSEAGRVRTGAEAFF TGTGCCAGCAGTGAAGCAGGGAGGGTCCGAACCGGCGCTGAAGCTTTCTTT
15 NA TRBJ1-1 TRBV5-1 TRBD1 CASSGGQGNRVEAFF TGCGCCAGCAGCGGGGGACAGGGGAACAGGGTTGAAGCTTTCTTT
15 NA TRBJ2-7 TRBV10-3 TRBD1 CAISKSGTGVQEQYF TGTGCCATCAGTAAATCCGGGACAGGGGTTCAAGAGCAGTACTTC
14 NA TRBJ2-1 TRBV7-9 NA CASSLAGDYNEQFF TGTGCCAGCAGCTTAGCCGGAGACTACAATGAGCAGTTCTTC
15 NA TRBJ2-1 TRBV28 NA CASSFSTPLGRGQFF TGTGCCAGCAGTTTTAGTACACCGTTGGGCCGGGGGCAGTTCTTC
14 NA TRBJ2-5 TRBV10-3 NA CAIRRGPGQETQYF TGTGCCATCAGGAGAGGGCCCGGCCAAGAGACCCAGTACTTC
19 NA TRBJ2-5 TRBV2 TRBD2 CASSKMASGGAEIRETQYF TGTGCCAGCAGTAAAATGGCTAGCGGGGGGGCTGAGATTCGAGAGACCCAGTACTTC
16 medium-sized TRBJ2-2 TRBV9 TRBD2 CASSFPYAGEGGELFF TGTGCCAGCAGCTTTCCGTACGCGGGAGAGGGAGGGGAGCTGTTTTTT
14 few TRBJ2-1 TRBV7-8 TRBD1 CASSRSTGVNEQFF TGTGCCAGCAGCCGATCGACAGGGGTAAATGAGCAGTTCTTC
15 NA TRBJ2-4 TRBV18 NA CASSGGAGHQNIQYF TGTGCCAGCTCGGGGGGGGCCGGCCACCAAAACATTCAGTACTTC
14 NA TRBJ2-2 TRBV7-3 NA CASGFGGSVGELFF TGTGCCAGCGGCTTCGGAGGGTCCGTCGGGGAGCTGTTTTTT
15 NA TRBJ1-4 TRBV5-4 NA CASSFSVGVDEKLFF TGTGCCAGCAGCTTCTCGGTAGGGGTCGATGAAAAACTGTTTTTT
17 NA TRBJ2-7 TRBV3-1/TRBV3-2 TRBD2 CASSQDYAAGATYEQYF TGTGCCAGCAGCCAAGATTATGCAGCGGGGGCCACCTACGAGCAGTACTTC